These 18 T cell receptor beta chains came from one sample sequenced in a study of T cells in Graves' hyperthyroidism and ophthalmopathy. RNA transcripts gave rise to amplified TCR beta CDR3 regions. Researchers ran a first-round RT-PCR on the TCR CDR3 using the HTBI primer set. Via MiXCR, TCRdb re-called the multiplex PCR reads, giving one row per CDR3 protein. This sample has 600,000 to 650,000 distinct CDR3 sequences; 15% to 20% occur once, and the top ten carry about 3.8%. Source material: blood. The receptors were gathered from a young woman with Graves' hyperthyroidism.

The V call is TRBV11-3, the J call TRBJ1-1; TRBD1 aligns across 8 bases. J was trimmed by 3 bases and V by 5 bases; bases with no gene match: 5. Per the germline V gene, CDR1 is SGHNT and CDR2 is YENEEA. CDR3 size: 14 residues. The CDR3 sequence is CASSVSQGDTEAFF. The CDR3, as DNA: TGTGCCAGCAGCGTTTCACAGGGGGACACTGAAGCTTTCTTT.

This clonotype was found a few times. The chain recombines TRBV18 with TRBJ2-1; 12 bases agree with TRBD2. CDR3 length: 16 residues. J was trimmed by 7 bases and V by 4 bases; bases with no gene match: 8. CDR1 and CDR2 from the germline V gene are KGHSH and LQKENI. This CDR3 is CASSLRTSGTGNEQFF. The CDR3 region has the DNA TGTGCCAGCTCACTCCGGACTAGCGGGACTGGGAATGAGCAGTTCTTC.

The chain couples TRBV29-1 to TRBJ2-1; no clear D. CDR1 is SQVTM and CDR2 is ANQGSEA in the germline V gene. The V end was cut by 7 bases, the J end by 10 bases, with 14 bases between. The CDR3 spans 11 residues. The CDR3 DNA sequence: TGCAGCGGGGAAAAACTTGGGGAGCAGTTCTTC. Encoded protein: CSGEKLGEQFF.

This clonotype was counted at least ten times. V usage is TRBV30 and J usage is TRBJ2-7; possible D gene TRBD2, 7 bases. Germline loops: CDR1 GTSNPN, CDR2 SVGIG (reference sequence). V lost 0 bases and J lost 2, with 23 bases in between. The CDR3 length is 18 residues. This CDR3 reads CAWSVRSSRGLTTYEQYF. DNA for the CDR3: TGTGCCTGGAGTGTACGAAGCTCCAGGGGACTAACGACCTACGAGCAGTACTTC.

This clonotype was picked up many times. This chain links TRBV12-3 or TRBV12-4 with TRBJ1-4; maybe TRBD1 (5 bases). The CDR3 is 13 amino acids. Trimming took 3 bases from V and 8 from J, leaving 10 bases between them. This CDR3 reads CASSLGVYEKLFF. The CDR3 DNA sequence: TGTGCCAGCAGTTTGGGGGTGTACGAAAAACTGTTTTTT.

This clonotype showed up many times. The chain combines TRBV7-9 with TRBJ2-7; D unresolved. Trimming took off 5 bases at V and 6 bases at J, with 14 bases between the two ends. CDR3 length: 13 amino acids. CDR1 and CDR2 from the germline V gene are SEHNR and FQNEAQ (reference sequence). The CDR3 sequence is CASSPRTESEQYF. The CDR3 bases are TGTGCCAGCAGCCCCCGGACGGAGTCCGAGCAGTACTTC.

In this sample, this clonotype turned up many times. This sequence joins TRBV2 and TRBJ2-2, with 9 bases that match TRBD2. The V gene end was trimmed by 3 bases and the J gene end by 6 bases; junction bases not matched to a gene: 8. Germline values: CDR1 SNHLY, CDR2 FYNNEI. The CDR3 loop spans 16 amino acids. The CDR3 here is CASSDYAGGPSGELFF. The DNA of the CDR3 is TGTGCCAGCAGTGACTACGCGGGAGGGCCGTCCGGGGAGCTGTTTTTT.

A few counts support this clonotype. This chain connects TRBV9 to TRBJ2-7; tentatively, D is TRBD2 (5 bases). The CDR3 has 14 residues. V lost 4 bases and J lost 2, with 13 bases in between. The germline CDR1 and CDR2 sequences are SGDLS and YYNGEE. CDR3: CASSPEGDPYEQYF. Written as DNA, the CDR3 is TGTGCCAGCAGCCCAGAGGGCGACCCCTACGAGCAGTACTTC.

This clonotype came up many times. The CDR3 protein is CASSLSREWYNEQFF. In DNA form, the CDR3 reads TGTGCCAGCAGTTTATCGCGTGAATGGTACAATGAGCAGTTCTTC. The chain has TRBV27 and TRBJ2-1; D is unclear. Trimming cost V 0 bases and J 4 bases, with 10 bases left between them. The CDR3 has 15 amino acids. CDR1 and CDR2 from the germline V gene are MNHEY and SMNVEV (reference sequence).

This clonotype turned up a few times. This chain links TRBV20-1 with TRBJ2-2; a weak D match, TRBD1 (6 bases). This CDR3 has 14 residues. The germline gives CDR1 DFQATT, CDR2 SNEGSKA (reference sequence). The V end lost 3 bases, the J end lost 3 bases, and 11 bases lay between the germline ends. The CDR3 sequence: CSASQGQHTGELFF. In DNA, the CDR3 is TGCAGTGCTAGCCAGGGACAACACACCGGGGAGCTGTTTTTT.

In this sample, this clonotype turned up many times. The rearrangement uses TRBV7-2 and TRBJ2-1, with 14 nucleotides matching TRBD2. This CDR3 spans 16 amino acids. After removal of 5 bases from V and 8 bases from J, the junction contained 8 bases not matched to a gene. Germline V gene data show CDR1 as SGHTA and CDR2 as FQGNSA. The CDR3 DNA reads TGTGCCAGCAGCATGACTAGCGGGAGGGCCCTGGATGAGCAGTTCTTC. Translation: CASSMTSGRALDEQFF.

V and J are TRBV6-1 and TRBJ1-5, with 9 bases that match TRBD1. Germline CDR1 MNHNS, CDR2 SASEGT. The V segment lost 5 bases and the J segment 6 bases; nucleotides outside the gene matches: 8. There are 15 residues in the CDR3. The CDR3 spells CASSFSGTGFQPQHF. CDR3 DNA: TGTGCCAGCAGTTTTTCCGGGACAGGGTTTCAGCCCCAGCATTTT.

This clonotype was detected only a few times. The CDR3 is CASSQWGSGRSLLVCEQYF. The CDR3 nucleotides read TGCGCCAGCAGCCAGTGGGGAAGCGGGAGATCTCTGTTGGTGTGCGAGCAGTACTTC. The rearrangement joins TRBV5-1 to TRBJ2-7, with TRBD2 identical over 8 bases. There are 19 residues in the CDR3. The ends lost 4 bases at V and 6 bases at J; junction bases unmatched: 24. The germline gives CDR1 SGHRS, CDR2 YFSETQ.

This clonotype was detected ten times or more. V and J are TRBV28 and TRBJ2-7, with D perhaps TRBD1 (5 bases). V gave up 6 bases and J gave up 6 bases, with 18 bases separating them. This CDR3 has 14 amino acids. CDR1 and CDR2 from the germline V gene are MDHEN and SYDVKM. CDR3 DNA sequence: TGTGCCAGCAGCCCTTATTTAGGGGCGAGCGAGCAGTACTTC. Translation: CASSPYLGASEQYF.

The chain employs TRBV19 and TRBJ1-2; 8 bases fit TRBD1. Germline assignment: CDR1 LNHDA and CDR2 SQIVND (reference sequence). With 6 bases clipped from V and 2 bases from J, the junction kept 8 bases outside the gene matches. This CDR3 is built from 15 residues. The CDR3 coding sequence is TGTGCCAGTAGCTCCGCCGGGACAGGAAACTATGGCTACACCTTC. This gives the protein CASSSAGTGNYGYTF. Filled out from reference TRBV19 and TRBJ1-2, the complete variable domain reads DGGITQSPKYLFRKEGQNVTLSCEQNLNHDAMYWYRQDPGQGLRLIYYSQIVNDFQKGDIAEGYSVSREKKESFPLTVTSAQKNPTAFYLCASSSAGTGNYGYTFGSGTRLTVV.

This clonotype has ten or more counts. This chain links TRBV12-3 or TRBV12-4 with TRBJ1-1; D is undetermined. Trimming shortened V by 3 bases and J by 7 bases, and 15 bases separated the two germline ends. This CDR3 contains 14 residues. CDR3 loop: CASSFDRLGGEAFF. The CDR3 nucleotides are TGTGCCAGCAGTTTTGACCGTCTGGGTGGTGAAGCTTTCTTT.

The V gene is TRBV11-2, the J gene TRBJ2-3; 12 nucleotides match TRBD2. CDR1 is SGHAT and CDR2 is FQNNGV in the germline V gene. V dropped 5 bases and J dropped 2; count of bases not matched to a gene: 5. This CDR3 region has 16 residues. The CDR3 DNA is TGTGCCAGCAGCGGGGGACTAGCGGGTTACACAGATACGCAGTATTTT. Translating it yields CASSGGLAGYTDTQYF.

As regards this clonotype: This may come from a read error, since a much larger clone is one base off. V is TRBV6-1 and J is TRBJ2-2, with D hard to call. Trimming took off 6 bases at V and 4 bases at J, with 12 bases between the two ends. This CDR3 region has 14 residues. The germline gives CDR1 MNHNS, CDR2 SASEGT. The CDR3 nucleotides read TGTGCCAGCAGCATCACCCGTTCCACCGGGGAGCTGTTTTTT. Translation gives CASSITRSTGELFF.